The entry below describes one TCR beta chain. As processed by the authors: Reference gene primer amplification yielded estimated nucleated cell counts. The data were produced by immunoSEQ multiplex PCR, yet TCRdb's version contains in-frame clones alone and is incomplete. V and J calls and clone size are those listed in that table; D and trimming were worked out from the DNA. The table has fewer than 70,000 clones, over 60% seen once. The CDR3 totals 14 residues. Germline values: CDR1 LNHDA, CDR2 SQIVND (reference sequence). V lost 5 bases and J 2 bases, leaving 12 bases between the germline ends. The sample is drawn from a study of blood T cell repertoires in COVID-19. Study information: Sources were T cells, B-cell-depleted T cells, or PBMCs; the material itself was cDNA or gDNA.

The sequence was collected from a man aged 25-40 years with COVID-19, enrolled during active disease. V usage is TRBV19 and J usage is TRBJ2-5; D may be TRBD2 (6 bases). The sample comprised peripheral blood. This CDR3 reads CASSPWDSQETQYF. CDR3 bases: TGTGCCAGTAGTCCCTGGGACTCGCAAGAGACCCAGTACTTC.